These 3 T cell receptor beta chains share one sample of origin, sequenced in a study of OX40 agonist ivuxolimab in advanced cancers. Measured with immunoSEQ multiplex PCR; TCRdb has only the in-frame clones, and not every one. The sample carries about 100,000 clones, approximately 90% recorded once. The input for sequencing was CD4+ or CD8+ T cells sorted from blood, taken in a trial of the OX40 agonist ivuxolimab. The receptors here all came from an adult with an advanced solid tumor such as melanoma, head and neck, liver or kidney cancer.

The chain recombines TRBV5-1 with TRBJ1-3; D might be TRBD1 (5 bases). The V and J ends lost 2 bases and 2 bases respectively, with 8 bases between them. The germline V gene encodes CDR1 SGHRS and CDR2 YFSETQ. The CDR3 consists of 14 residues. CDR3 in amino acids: CASSFGTAGNTIYF. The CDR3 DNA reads TGCGCCAGCAGCTTTGGGACCGCTGGAAACACCATATATTTT.

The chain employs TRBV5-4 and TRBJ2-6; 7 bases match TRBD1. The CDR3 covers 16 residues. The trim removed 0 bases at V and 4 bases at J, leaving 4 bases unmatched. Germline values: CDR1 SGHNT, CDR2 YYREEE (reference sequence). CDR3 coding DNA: TGTGCCAGCAGCTTGGGACAGGGAGTCGGGGCCAACGTCCTGACTTTC. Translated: CASSLGQGVGANVLTF.

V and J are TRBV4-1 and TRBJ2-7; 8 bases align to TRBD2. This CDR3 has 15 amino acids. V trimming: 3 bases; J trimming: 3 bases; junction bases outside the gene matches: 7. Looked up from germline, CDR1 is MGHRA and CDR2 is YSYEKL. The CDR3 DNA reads TGCGCCAGCAGCCAGGCCGGGACTAGAAACTACGAGCAGTACTTC. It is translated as CASSQAGTRNYEQYF.